These 27 T cell receptor beta chains were sequenced from one sample in a study of blood T cell repertoires in COVID-19 (dated by TCRdb to the early 2020s). To prepare the library, the immunoSEQ multiplex PCR assay was applied. Imported from immuneACCESS, the table was reduced by TCRdb to in-frame sequences with V and J called. These copies leave out some clones; in studies compared against another copy, an unresolved V gene accounts for under half, and the cause of the remainder is not known. The sample table records 200,000 to 250,000 clones; approximately 88% of these occur just once. Of the sample, roughly 6% is held by the ten largest clones. What was sequenced was peripheral blood. The receptor set was obtained from a woman in her thirties with COVID-19, enrolled during active disease.

V and J are TRBV7-9 and TRBJ2-1; D gene unclear. Germline CDR1 is SEHNR and CDR2 is FQNEAQ (reference sequence). V was cut by 3 bases and J by 8 bases, with 14 bases left in between. This CDR3 is 14 amino acids long. The CDR3, as DNA: TGTGCCAGCAGCTTTTCCCCAGGATGGCATGAGCAGTTCTTC. This codes for CASSFSPGWHEQFF.

This chain uses TRBV19 with TRBJ1-1; TRBD1 is a possible D gene (5 bases). This CDR3 is built from 15 residues. V shed 3 bases and J shed 0 bases, with 11 bases lying between them. CDR1 is LNHDA, CDR2 SQIVND, per germline (reference sequence). The CDR3 here is CASSMGGALNTEAFF. The CDR3 nucleotides read TGTGCCAGTAGTATGGGAGGGGCTCTGAACACTGAAGCTTTCTTT.

This chain connects TRBV9 to TRBJ1-1; D is unresolved. This CDR3 region has 12 residues. V was shortened by 3 bases and J by 5 bases, with 8 bases between the two germline ends. Germline-derived CDR1 and CDR2 are SGDLS and YYNGEE. CDR3 DNA: TGTGCCAGCAGCGAGACGGGGACTGAAGCTTTCTTT. This codes for CASSETGTEAFF.

The J gene is TRBJ2-7, the V gene TRBV21-1; the tabulated D call, TRBD1, remains unverified against the DNA. TRBV21-1 is a pseudogene locus. The CDR3 is 13 residues long. CDR3 in amino acids: CASSRPPGYEQYV. As DNA, the CDR3 is TGTGCCAGCAGCAGGCCTCCAGGGTACGAGCAGTACGTC.

The chain combines TRBV2 with TRBJ2-3, with TRBD2 matching 14 bases. Trimming cost V 7 bases and J 0 bases; bases outside gene matches: 9. The CDR3 loop spans 18 amino acids. Germline-derived CDR1 and CDR2 are SNHLY and FYNNEI. The CDR3 loop reads CASKTSGRAIGSTDTQYF. Here the CDR3 DNA reads TGTGCCAGCAAGACTAGCGGGAGGGCAATAGGAAGCACAGATACGCAGTATTTT. Variable domain in full (rest from reference TRBV2 and TRBJ2-3): EPEVTQTPSHQVTQMGQEVILRCVPISNHLYFYWYRQILGQKVEFLVSFYNNEISEKSEIFDDQFSVERPDGSNFTLKIRSTKLEDSAMYFCASKTSGRAIGSTDTQYFGPGTRLTVL.

The chain combines TRBV5-6 with TRBJ2-7, with D possibly matching TRBD2 (5 bases). CDR1 and CDR2 (germline): SGHDT, YYEEEE. This CDR3 comprises 15 residues. V lost 1 base to trimming and J lost 0 bases, with 11 bases between them. This chain's CDR3 is CASSLWLRDSYEQYV. Here the CDR3 DNA reads TGTGCCAGCAGCTTGTGGCTGAGGGACTCCTACGAGCAGTACGTC.

This clone was seen more than once but under ten times. The V and J genes are TRBV15 and TRBJ1-5; D uncertain. Germline V gene sequence: CDR1 LNHNV, CDR2 YYDKDF (reference sequence). Trimming took 5 bases from V and 2 from J, leaving 13 bases between them. The CDR3 contains 15 residues. Here the CDR3 reads CATSRSAGGNQPQHF. CDR3 sequence (DNA): TGTGCCACCAGCCGTTCCGCAGGCGGCAATCAGCCCCAGCATTTT.

This sequence joins TRBV7-9 and TRBJ1-2, with 7 positions matching TRBD1. The CDR3 extends over 14 amino acids. V shed 5 bases and J 4 bases; nucleotides not matched to a gene: 7. Per the germline V gene, CDR1 is SEHNR and CDR2 is FQNEAQ (reference sequence). The CDR3 here is CASSATGEVYGYTF. DNA for the CDR3: TGTGCCAGCAGCGCAACAGGGGAGGTCTATGGCTACACCTTC.

The chain is built from TRBV11-2 and TRBJ2-1; 11 bases align to TRBD2. CDR1 and CDR2 (germline): SGHAT, FQNNGV. The junction had 5 bases not matched to a gene; V was cut back by 0 bases and J by 4 bases. CDR3 length: 17 residues. This CDR3 reads CASSLDLRTSGYNEQFF. The CDR3 coding sequence is TGTGCCAGCAGCTTAGATCTGCGGACTAGCGGGTACAATGAGCAGTTCTTC.

The rearrangement links TRBV6-5 to TRBJ2-2; 12 bases match TRBD2. CDR3 length: 15 residues. The germline gives CDR1 MNHEY, CDR2 SVGAGI. Trimming cost V 7 bases and J 5 bases; bases outside gene matches: 5. Here the CDR3 DNA reads TGTGCCAGCACCGGGACTAGCGGGCGGACCGGGGAGCTGTTTTTT. Its translation: CASTGTSGRTGELFF.

The chain combines TRBV6-2 or TRBV6-3 with TRBJ2-7; D is ambiguous. The CDR3 extends over 13 amino acids. Germline V CDR1 and CDR2: MNHEY, SVGEGT. V lost 1 base, J lost 2 bases, and 6 bases lay in between. The CDR3 coding sequence is TGTGCCAGCAGTTACTATCAGGCCTACGAGCAGTACGTC. Translation gives CASSYYQAYEQYV.

The chain recombines TRBV29-1 with TRBJ1-1, with unresolved D. This CDR3 spans 14 amino acids. Germline V lookup: CDR1 SQVTM, CDR2 ANQGSEA. V gave up 6 bases and J gave up 4 bases, with 18 bases separating them. The CDR3 nucleotides read TGCAGCGTCGTATCCCCAAGGAGGATCACTGAAGCTTTCTTT. The encoded protein is CSVVSPRRITEAFF.

The gene calls are TRBV28 and TRBJ2-3; 7 positions agree with TRBD1. J gave up 1 base and V 6 bases, and 4 bases lay outside the gene matches. Germline V CDR1 and CDR2: MDHEN, SYDVKM. This CDR3 is built from 14 residues. In DNA form, the CDR3 reads TGTGCCAGCAGAACCGACAGGGGCACAGATACGCAGTATTTT. Residues: CASRTDRGTDTQYF.

The chain has TRBV2 and TRBJ1-2; tentatively, D is TRBD1 (5 bases). The CDR3 is 13 amino acids. CDR1 is SNHLY, CDR2 FYNNEI, per germline. V was cut by 6 bases and J by 4 bases, with 12 bases left in between. The DNA for the CDR3 is TGTGCCAGCAGCGTAGGGGAAAGCTATGGCTACACCTTC. Its protein product is CASSVGESYGYTF.

V and J are TRBV29-1 and TRBJ2-7; D unresolved. V was cut by 0 bases and J by 0 bases, with 6 bases left in between. This CDR3 contains 13 residues. The germline V gene has CDR1 SQVTM and CDR2 ANQGSEA. The CDR3 coding sequence is TGCAGCGTTGAAGAAAATCGCTCCTACGAGCAGTACGTC. Residues: CSVEENRSYEQYV.

The V and J genes are TRBV6-2 or TRBV6-3 and TRBJ2-1; TRBD2 matches 9 bases. Per the germline V gene, CDR1 is MNHEY and CDR2 is SVGEGT. With V trimmed by 5 bases and J by 4 bases, 3 bases remained unmatched. The CDR3 spans 14 residues. The CDR3 reads CASSRSGGYNEQFF. As DNA, the CDR3 is TGTGCCAGCAGTCGCAGCGGGGGGTACAATGAGCAGTTCTTC.

V usage is TRBV12-3 or TRBV12-4 and J usage is TRBJ1-5; no clear D. Trimming took 3 bases from V and 3 from J, leaving 6 bases between them. This CDR3 is built from 13 residues. CDR3 DNA sequence: TGTGCCAGCAGTTTTCCCAACAATCAGCCCCAGCATTTT. Its translation is CASSFPNNQPQHF.

The chain carries TRBV7-9 and TRBJ2-6; perhaps TRBD1 as D (6 bases). Germline V gene lookup returns CDR1 SEHNR and CDR2 FQNEAQ (reference sequence). The CDR3 runs 15 residues. V lost 2 bases to trimming and J lost 4 bases, with 9 bases between them. The CDR3 coding sequence is TGTGCCAGCAGCTTAACAGGGTCCGGGGCCAACGTCCTGACTTTC. It codes for CASSLTGSGANVLTF.

This chain links TRBV5-1 with TRBJ1-3, with D unresolved. V dropped 4 bases and J dropped 0 bases, with 17 bases sitting between them. CDR3 length: 17 amino acids. Germline V CDR1 and CDR2: SGHRS, YFSETQ. CDR3 in DNA: TGCGCCAGCAGCCCCCTCGCGCGGGAGATCTCTGGAAACACCATATATTTT. Protein: CASSPLAREISGNTIYF.

The chain couples TRBV18 to TRBJ2-5; D is ambiguous. Germline assignment: CDR1 KGHSH and CDR2 LQKENI. This CDR3 region has 14 residues. Trimming stripped 0 bases from V and 5 bases from J, with 10 bases between. The CDR3 nucleotides are TGTGCCAGCTCACCACCCGGAATCAGGGAGACCCAGTACTTC. It codes for CASSPPGIRETQYF.

The chain couples TRBV10-1 to TRBJ2-1; D perhaps matches TRBD1 (5 bases). Germline-derived CDR1 and CDR2 are WNHNN and SYGVQD (reference sequence). With 6 bases removed from V and 5 bases from J, the gap between germline ends came to 14 bases. The CDR3 length is 14 residues. In nucleotides, the CDR3 is TGCGCCAGCAGGCCCGTGGGCAGGGACAATGAGCAGTTCTTC. Translating it yields CASRPVGRDNEQFF.

The J gene is TRBJ2-3, the V gene TRBV4-3; possibly TRBD2 for D (6 bases). V lost 3 bases and J lost 3, with 13 bases in between. The CDR3 length is 15 residues. CDR1 and CDR2 from the germline V gene are LGHNA and YSLEER. The CDR3 reads CASSQGGPGTDTQYF. DNA of the CDR3: TGCGCCAGCAGCCAGGGGGGTCCGGGAACAGATACGCAGTATTTT.

The chain recombines TRBV6-2 or TRBV6-3 with TRBJ1-2; 7 bases fit TRBD1. The CDR3 runs 14 residues. Germline lookup yields CDR1 MNHEY and CDR2 SVGEGT. The trim removed 6 bases at V and 4 bases at J, leaving 8 bases unmatched. This CDR3 is CASSSDRVGYGYTF. The CDR3 DNA is TGTGCCAGCAGCTCCGACAGGGTAGGCTATGGCTACACCTTC.

The J gene is TRBJ1-5, the V gene TRBV19, with a tentative D call TRBD1 (5 bases). The germline V and J ends were trimmed by 5 bases and 4 bases, with 12 bases remaining between them. CDR1 is LNHDA and CDR2 is SQIVND in the germline V gene (reference sequence). The CDR3 sequence is 14 residues long. The CDR3 coding sequence is TGTGCCAGTAGTGGGCAGGGTAGTAATCAGCCCCAGCATTTT. It is translated as CASSGQGSNQPQHF. The variable domain in full, with the rest retrieved from reference TRBV19 and TRBJ1-5, is DGGITQSPKYLFRKEGQNVTLSCEQNLNHDAMYWYRQDPGQGLRLIYYSQIVNDFQKGDIAEGYSVSREKKESFPLTVTSAQKNPTAFYLCASSGQGSNQPQHFGDGTRLSIL.

The V and J genes are TRBV2 and TRBJ2-6; tentative D call: TRBD1 (5 bases). Germline CDR1 is SNHLY and CDR2 is FYNNEI. The V gene lost 7 bases and the J gene lost 1 base, with 11 bases spanning the gap. This CDR3 comprises 15 residues. CDR3 sequence (DNA): TGTGCCAGCACTATCCAGGGTTCTGGGGCCAACGTCCTGACTTTC. Protein: CASTIQGSGANVLTF.

This chain connects TRBV6-5 to TRBJ1-1, with a weak D call TRBD1 (6 bases). The germline gives CDR1 MNHEY, CDR2 SVGAGI. Trimming stripped 4 bases from V and 5 bases from J, with 11 bases between. The CDR3 consists of 13 residues. The CDR3 DNA follows: TGTGCCAGCAGTTCGGGGGGGCTGACTGAAGCTTTCTTT. This translates into CASSSGGLTEAFF.

This chain links TRBV28 with TRBJ1-1; D gene unclear. This CDR3 comprises 13 residues. The germline V and J ends were trimmed by 6 bases and 6 bases, with 14 bases remaining between them. The germline V gene has CDR1 MDHEN and CDR2 SYDVKM. The CDR3 spells CASSTRWRAEAFF. The DNA of the CDR3 is TGTGCCAGCAGCACGAGGTGGCGGGCTGAAGCTTTCTTT.